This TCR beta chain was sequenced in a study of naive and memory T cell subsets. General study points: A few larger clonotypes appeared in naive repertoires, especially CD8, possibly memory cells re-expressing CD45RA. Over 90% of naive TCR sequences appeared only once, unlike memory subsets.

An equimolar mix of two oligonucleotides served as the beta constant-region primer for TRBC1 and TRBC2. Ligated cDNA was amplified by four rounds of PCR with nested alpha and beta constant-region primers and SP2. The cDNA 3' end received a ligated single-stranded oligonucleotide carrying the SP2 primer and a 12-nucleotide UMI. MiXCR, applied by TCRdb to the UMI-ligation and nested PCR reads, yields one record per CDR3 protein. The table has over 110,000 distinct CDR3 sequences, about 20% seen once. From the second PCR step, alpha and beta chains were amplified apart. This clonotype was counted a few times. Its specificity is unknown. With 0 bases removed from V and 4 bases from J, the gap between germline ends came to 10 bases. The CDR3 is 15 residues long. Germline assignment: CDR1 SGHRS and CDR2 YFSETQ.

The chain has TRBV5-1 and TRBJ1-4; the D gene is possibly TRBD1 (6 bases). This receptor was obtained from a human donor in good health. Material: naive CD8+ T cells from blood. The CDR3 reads CASSLGTGNNEKLFF. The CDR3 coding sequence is TGCGCCAGCAGCTTGGGTACAGGGAATAATGAAAAACTGTTTTTT.